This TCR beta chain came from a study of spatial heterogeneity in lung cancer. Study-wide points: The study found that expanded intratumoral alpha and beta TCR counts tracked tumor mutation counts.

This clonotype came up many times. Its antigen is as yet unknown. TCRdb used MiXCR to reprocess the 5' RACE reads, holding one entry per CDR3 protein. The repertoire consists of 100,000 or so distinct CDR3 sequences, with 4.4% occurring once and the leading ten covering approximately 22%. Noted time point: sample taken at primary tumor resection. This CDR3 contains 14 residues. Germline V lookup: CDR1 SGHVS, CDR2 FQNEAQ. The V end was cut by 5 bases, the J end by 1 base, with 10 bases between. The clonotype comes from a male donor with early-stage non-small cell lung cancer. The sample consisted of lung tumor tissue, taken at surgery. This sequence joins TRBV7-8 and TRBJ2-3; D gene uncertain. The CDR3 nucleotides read TGTGCCAGCAGCCCAGAGTGGGGCACAGATACGCAGTATTTT. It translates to CASSPEWGTDTQYF.